The next 30 T cell receptor beta chains were all read from a single sample in a study of T cells in Graves' hyperthyroidism and ophthalmopathy. RNA transcripts were the template for amplifying TCR beta CDR3 regions. Carried out on the TCR CDR3, a first-round RT-PCR used the HTBI primer set. TCRdb passed the multiplex PCR reads through MiXCR, listing each CDR3 protein once. The sample has hundreds of thousands of distinct CDR3 sequences, 14% to 15% seen once. The sequencing sample was made of blood. The receptor source for this set is a man aged 18-30 years with Graves' ophthalmopathy.

This clonotype showed up many times. V usage is TRBV3-1 and J usage is TRBJ1-1, with 7 bases aligning to TRBD1. This CDR3 is 14 amino acids long. V lost 4 bases to trimming and J lost 8 bases; unmatched junction nucleotides: 10. Germline CDR1 reads LGHDT; CDR2 reads YNNKEL (reference sequence). The CDR3 spells CASSLHRDSLEAFF. DNA of the CDR3: TGTGCCAGCAGCCTCCACCGGGACAGCTTAGAAGCTTTCTTT.

This clonotype was found a few times. The CDR3 sequence is CASSQEVGDGANVLTF. CDR3 nucleotides: TGTGCCAGCAGCCAAGAGGTGGGGGACGGGGCCAACGTCCTGACTTTC. This sequence joins TRBV3-1 and TRBJ2-6; D assignment may be TRBD1 or TRBD2 (5 bases each). CDR1 is LGHDT and CDR2 is YNNKEL in the germline V gene (reference sequence). Trimming removed 0 bases at V and 4 bases at J, with 10 bases between. The CDR3 covers 16 residues.

V usage is TRBV7-9 and J usage is TRBJ2-3; D is ambiguous. The germline V gene encodes CDR1 SEHNR and CDR2 FQNEAQ (reference sequence). The CDR3 totals 11 residues. V was shortened by 8 bases and J by 4 bases, with 7 bases between the two germline ends. Written as DNA, the CDR3 is TGTGCCAGCTCGGCGGCAGATACGCAGTATTTT. Its protein product is CASSAADTQYF.

This clonotype has just a few counts. The chain recombines TRBV27 with TRBJ1-2; no clear D gene. The V and J ends lost 2 bases and 8 bases respectively, with 3 bases between them. CDR1 is MNHEY, CDR2 SMNVEV, per germline (reference sequence). This CDR3 is 10 amino acids long. The CDR3 is CASSLQGYTF. The CDR3 nucleotides read TGTGCCAGCAGTTTACAGGGCTACACCTTC.

The chain recombines TRBV11-2 with TRBJ2-7; D may correspond to TRBD1 or TRBD2 (5 bases each). The CDR3 extends over 18 amino acids. Trimming removed 0 bases at V and 1 base at J, with 19 bases between. Per the germline V gene, CDR1 is SGHAT and CDR2 is FQNNGV. Written as DNA, the CDR3 is TGTGCCAGCAGCTTAGATCAGAGCTGGGGGACCGGTTCCTACGAGCAGTACTTC. As protein: CASSLDQSWGTGSYEQYF.

CDR3 nucleotides: TGTGCCAGCAGCTTACACAGCTGGAGCTCTGGGGCCAACGTCCTGACTTTC. This translates into CASSLHSWSSGANVLTF. This sequence joins TRBV7-3 and TRBJ2-6; unclear D gene. The CDR3 sequence is 17 residues long. Germline CDR1 is SGHTA and CDR2 is FQGTGA. Trimming cost V 2 bases and J 0 bases, with 11 bases left between them. Full variable domain (rest looked up from reference TRBV7-3 and TRBJ2-6): GAGVSQTPSNKVTEKGKYVELRCDPISGHTALYWYRQSLGQGPEFLIYFQGTGAADDSGLPNDRFFAVRPEGSVSTLKIQRTERGDSAVYLCASSLHSWSSGANVLTFGAGSRLTVL.

This clonotype was detected ten times or more. CDR3 amino acids: CASRLVTSGGAKTQYF. Here the CDR3 DNA reads TGTGCCAGCAGACTTGTGACTAGCGGGGGGGCTAAGACCCAGTACTTC. This chain links TRBV6-1 with TRBJ2-5; 14 nucleotides line up with TRBD2. V dropped 6 bases and J dropped 6; count of bases not matched to a gene: 9. CDR1 and CDR2 (germline): MNHNS, SASEGT. The CDR3 runs 16 residues.

In its sample, this clonotype was seen many times. The chain combines TRBV12-3 or TRBV12-4 with TRBJ2-1, with TRBD2 matching over 7 bases. CDR3 length: 13 residues. With V trimmed by 6 bases and J by 6 bases, 5 bases remained unmatched. DNA of the CDR3: TGTGCCAGCAGGCTAGCGGACGGCAATGAGCAGTTCTTC. Amino acid sequence: CASRLADGNEQFF.

This clonotype came up many times. V gene TRBV27 combines with J gene TRBJ1-6, with 7 positions matching TRBD1. Per germline, CDR1 MNHEY and CDR2 SMNVEV (reference sequence). This CDR3 is 15 amino acids long. The V gene end was trimmed by 6 bases and the J gene end by 14 bases; junction bases not matched to a gene: 16. The CDR3 nucleotides read TGTGCCAGCAGAGCCGAGAGGACAGGTCGGTCGTCCCTCCACTTT. Its protein is CASRAERTGRSSLHF.

This clonotype was picked up many times. This sequence joins TRBV29-1 and TRBJ2-1; a weak D match, TRBD1 (6 bases). The length of the CDR3 is 12 residues. Trimming pared 7 bases from V and 4 bases from J, leaving 11 bases between. Germline CDR1 reads SQVTM; CDR2 reads ANQGSEA. As DNA, the CDR3 is TGCAGCGCTAGGACAGTTTACAATGAGCAGTTCTTC. Protein product: CSARTVYNEQFF.

This clonotype was recorded many times. The chain couples TRBV6-1 to TRBJ2-7; no reliable D call. The CDR3 length is 12 residues. Deletions cut 6 bases from V and 5 bases from J, with 11 bases between. Germline V gene lookup returns CDR1 MNHNS and CDR2 SASEGT. The CDR3 sequence: CASSSYSDEQYF. DNA for the CDR3: TGTGCCAGCAGCTCCTATTCTGACGAGCAGTACTTC.

The rearrangement joins TRBV10-2 to TRBJ2-1; D gene uncertain. Germline V gene sequence: CDR1 WSHSY, CDR2 SAAADI. The CDR3 consists of 13 residues. V gave up 3 bases and J gave up 5 bases, with 8 bases separating them. CDR3 DNA sequence: TGCGCCAGCAGTGAAGGTAGGAACAATGAGCAGTTCTTC. Its translation is CASSEGRNNEQFF.

This clonotype has ten or more counts. This chain connects TRBV6-1 to TRBJ2-1, with 7 bases fitting TRBD1. The CDR3 has 14 residues. The V segment lost 6 bases and the J segment 1 base; nucleotides outside the gene matches: 3. Germline V gene sequence: CDR1 MNHNS, CDR2 SASEGT. The CDR3 protein is CASRNRGSYNEQFF. The CDR3 nucleotides are TGTGCCAGCAGGAACAGGGGTTCCTACAATGAGCAGTTCTTC.

In its sample, this clonotype was seen many times. J is TRBJ1-5 and V is TRBV6-2 or TRBV6-3, with D possibly being TRBD1 (6 bases). This CDR3 has 14 residues. Trimming removed 2 bases at V and 7 bases at J, with 12 bases between. CDR1 MNHEY and CDR2 SVGEGT come from the germline V gene. CDR3 amino acids: CASSYPQGLQPQHF. The CDR3 region has the DNA TGTGCCAGCAGTTACCCACAGGGACTACAGCCCCAGCATTTT.

A few counts support this clonotype. The CDR3 DNA reads as TGTGCCAGCAGCCAAGTGGGCTGGGGTGGAAACACCATATATTTT. This encodes CASSQVGWGGNTIYF. The chain uses TRBV14 and TRBJ1-3; D gene ambiguous. The germline CDR1 and CDR2 sequences are SGHDN and FVKESK. V lost 1 base and J 3 bases, leaving 10 bases between the germline ends. This CDR3 has 15 residues.

Of note for this clonotype: A much more abundant neighbour one base away suggests this may be a read error. The V and J genes are TRBV12-3 or TRBV12-4 and TRBJ1-4; D is possibly TRBD1 (6 bases). The CDR3 consists of 14 residues. V lost 4 bases and J 7 bases, leaving 13 bases between the germline ends. DNA for the CDR3: TGTGCCAGCAGTTGGACAGCCCTCCGTGAAAAACTGTTTTTT. It codes for CASSWTALREKLFF.

About this clonotype: A much larger clonotype is one base distant, so this may be a read error. The J gene is TRBJ1-2, the V gene TRBV3-1; the D gene is possibly TRBD1 (5 bases). The germline gives CDR1 LGHDT, CDR2 YNNKEL (reference sequence). CDR3 size: 15 residues. The CDR3 coding sequence is TGTGCCGGCAGCCCTAGGTACAGGTCCTACTATGGCTACACCTTC. Translation gives CAGSPRYRSYYGYTF.

This clonotype occurred many times. This chain joins TRBV11-2 and TRBJ2-7; possibly TRBD1 or TRBD2 for D (6 bases each). The germline CDR1 and CDR2 sequences are SGHAT and FQNNGV. The CDR3 has 15 residues. Deletions cut 1 base from V and 6 bases from J, with 16 bases between. The CDR3 DNA reads TGTGCCAGCAGCTTAGGTGGGGGGCTCGGCTCCGAGCAGTACTTC. Translation: CASSLGGGLGSEQYF.

V is TRBV6-2 or TRBV6-3 and J is TRBJ2-7; TRBD2 agrees at 9 bases. The germline gives CDR1 MNHEY, CDR2 SVGEGT. Trimming removed 5 bases from V and 6 bases from J; junction bases left unmatched: 8. The CDR3 sequence is 14 residues long. CDR3 DNA: TGTGCCAGCAGTGGGGCGGGACTAGCAGTCGAGCAGTACTTC. Protein sequence: CASSGAGLAVEQYF.

This sequence joins TRBV5-1 and TRBJ2-1; 8 nucleotides align to TRBD1. The CDR3 totals 13 residues. CDR1 is SGHRS and CDR2 is YFSETQ in the germline V gene. Losses at the gene ends were 4 bases for V and 6 bases for J; bases not matched to a gene: 3. The DNA of the CDR3 is TGCGCCAGCAGCCCGGACAGGGCCAATGAGCAGTTCTTC. It translates to CASSPDRANEQFF.

This clonotype appeared many times. The chain employs TRBV2 and TRBJ2-7, with TRBD1 matching 10 bases. This CDR3 contains 15 residues. Losses at the gene ends were 6 bases for V and 4 bases for J; bases not matched to a gene: 9. Germline V lookup: CDR1 SNHLY, CDR2 FYNNEI. The CDR3 DNA follows: TGTGCCAGCAGGAATCCGGGACAGGGGCCTTACGAGCAGTACTTC. Translated: CASRNPGQGPYEQYF.

This clonotype was found a few times. A far larger clone is one base from this, pointing to a likely read error. This chain links TRBV6-1 with TRBJ1-5; tentatively, D is TRBD1 (6 bases). This CDR3 is 13 amino acids long. Deletions cut 5 bases from V and 4 bases from J, with 9 bases between. Germline lookup yields CDR1 MNHNS and CDR2 SASEGT. The CDR3 loop is CASSFTGNQPQHF. CDR3 DNA sequence: TGTGCCAGCAGTTTCACAGGGAATCAGCCCCAGCATTTT.

The sample holds many counts of this clonotype. One junction end disagrees with the germline gene, perhaps due to a read error. The chain is built from TRBV7-2 and TRBJ2-2; 7 bases agree with TRBD2. Germline assignment: CDR1 SGHTA and CDR2 FQGNSA. The CDR3 covers 15 residues. The CDR3 bases are TGTGCCAGCAGCCTAGCGGTGGCGAACACCGGGGAGCTGTTTTTT. It specifies CASSLAVANTGELFF.

This clonotype was counted only a few times. The V gene is TRBV3-1, the J gene TRBJ1-4, with D hard to call. Germline values: CDR1 LGHDT, CDR2 YNNKEL (reference sequence). Trimming removed 3 bases from V and 4 bases from J, with 9 bases in between. CDR3 length: 14 residues. The CDR3: CASSQSLLNEKLFF. The DNA of the CDR3 is TGTGCCAGCAGCCAGTCACTCCTTAATGAAAAACTGTTTTTT.

There are many counts of this clonotype. The genes are TRBV24-1 and TRBJ1-5; D is undetermined. Germline V gene lookup returns CDR1 KGHDR and CDR2 SFDVKD. This CDR3 is 14 amino acids long. V lost 1 base and J lost 0, with 3 bases in between. The CDR3 sequence: CATSDFDSNQPQHF. The CDR3 coding sequence is TGTGCCACCAGTGATTTTGATAGCAATCAGCCCCAGCATTTT.

This clonotype showed up just a few times. The chain uses TRBV3-1 and TRBJ2-7, with a tentative D call TRBD1 (5 bases). Germline assignment: CDR1 LGHDT and CDR2 YNNKEL (reference sequence). CDR3 size: 15 residues. The V and J ends lost 5 bases and 4 bases respectively, with 18 bases between them. The CDR3 coding sequence is TGTGCCAGCAGCGCCTCTTCGCAGGGATCTTACGAGCAGTACTTC. Amino acids: CASSASSQGSYEQYF.

V and J are TRBV20-1 and TRBJ2-7; D unresolved. Trimming stripped 0 bases from V and 3 bases from J, with 18 bases between. CDR1 and CDR2 from the germline V gene are DFQATT and SNEGSKA (reference sequence). The CDR3 spans 16 residues. CDR3 nucleotides: TGCAGTGCTAGAGACCCGCATCAACAGAGCTTCTACGAGCAGTACTTC. Translation: CSARDPHQQSFYEQYF.

This clonotype was counted at least ten times. The DNA for the CDR3 is TGTGCCAGCAGTATCATAGAGAACTATGGCTACACCTTC. Its protein is CASSIIENYGYTF. This chain joins TRBV12-3 or TRBV12-4 and TRBJ1-2; D call uncertain. V shed 5 bases and J shed 2 bases, with 9 bases lying between them. CDR3 length: 13 residues.

In its sample, this clonotype was seen a few times. This chain links TRBV10-1 with TRBJ2-3; no reliable D call. This CDR3 has 13 residues. Germline V gene sequence: CDR1 WNHNN, CDR2 SYGVQD (reference sequence). The V gene lost 6 bases and the J gene lost 3 bases, with 10 bases spanning the gap. The CDR3 DNA follows: TGCGCCAGCAGGGAAGGAGCGACAGATACGCAGTATTTT. As protein: CASREGATDTQYF.

The V and J genes are TRBV11-3 and TRBJ2-3; 7 bases align to TRBD2. The V segment lost 5 bases and the J segment 4 bases; nucleotides outside the gene matches: 12. Looked up from germline, CDR1 is SGHNT and CDR2 is YENEEA. The CDR3 has 16 amino acids. The chain's CDR3 is CASSQVYAGAADTQYF. CDR3 in DNA: TGTGCCAGCAGCCAAGTCTACGCGGGAGCCGCAGATACGCAGTATTTT.